Listed here are 18 T cell receptor beta chains from one sample, sequenced in a study of cytomegalovirus exposure and HLA in healthy donors. 13 Jbeta primers and 60 Vbeta primers were used for the PCR. Generated by immunoSEQ multiplex PCR, the TCRdb table keeps only in-frame clones and is missing some. The repertoire has tens of thousands of clones, 75% to 80% of them found once; the top ten carry about 6%. The sequenced sample consisted of PBMCs. The origin of the receptors is a female donor in good health and CMV-seronegative.

The chain carries TRBV4-3 and TRBJ2-7; 10 nucleotides match TRBD2. The CDR3 loop spans 15 amino acids. V was clipped by 5 bases and J by 5 bases; unmatched bases: 9. CDR1 and CDR2 from the germline V gene are LGHNA and YSLEER. CDR3 sequence: CASSSGAGGRHEQYF. The CDR3 DNA is TGCGCCAGCAGCTCCGGAGCGGGGGGGCGGCACGAGCAGTACTTC.

This chain uses TRBV5-1 with TRBJ1-3; D is ambiguous. Trimming removed 2 bases from V and 0 bases from J, with 6 bases in between. This CDR3 contains 14 residues. The V gene's germline CDR1 is SGHRS and CDR2 YFSETQ. As DNA, the CDR3 is TGCGCCAGCAGCTTCACGGTCTCTGGAAACACCATATATTTT. This encodes CASSFTVSGNTIYF. Combining the CDR3 with reference TRBV5-1 and TRBJ1-3 gives the whole variable domain KAGVTQTPRYLIKTRGQQVTLSCSPISGHRSVSWYQQTPGQGLQFLFEYFSETQRNKGNFPGRFSGRQFSNSRSEMNVSTLELGDSALYLCASSFTVSGNTIYFGEGSWLTVV.

This chain joins TRBV9 and TRBJ2-5; D gene ambiguous. Trimming pared 4 bases from V and 2 bases from J, leaving 9 bases between. Germline values: CDR1 SGDLS, CDR2 YYNGEE. The CDR3 consists of 13 residues. In nucleotides, the CDR3 is TGTGCCAGCAGCCGCGCAGGTCAAGAGACCCAGTACTTC. This sequence encodes CASSRAGQETQYF.

CDR3 in amino acids: CASSVTIKPQHF. CDR3 DNA: TGTGCCAGCAGTGTTACAATCAAGCCCCAGCATTTT. V gene TRBV28 combines with J gene TRBJ1-5; unclear D gene. Trimming left V 5 bases short and J 8 bases short, with 10 bases between. Germline V lookup: CDR1 MDHEN, CDR2 SYDVKM. The CDR3 is made up of 12 amino acids.

This sequence joins TRBV29-1 and TRBJ1-1; no definite D call. Germline V lookup: CDR1 SQVTM, CDR2 ANQGSEA. The CDR3 is made up of 14 amino acids. CDR3 bases: TGCACATACAAAGCGGGGAATCAGAACACTGAAGCTTTCTTT. Its protein is CTYKAGNQNTEAFF.

V is TRBV2 and J is TRBJ1-2; unclear D gene. CDR3 length: 14 residues. Germline V gene sequence: CDR1 SNHLY, CDR2 FYNNEI. V lost 6 bases, J lost 4 bases, and 15 bases lay in between. The CDR3 region has the DNA TGTGCCAGCAGACCCGGGAGGGCGGGCTATGGCTACACCTTC. Translation gives CASRPGRAGYGYTF.

The chain has TRBV6-1 and TRBJ2-1, with 10 nucleotides matching TRBD2. J was trimmed by 8 bases and V by 6 bases; bases with no gene match: 10. Germline CDR1 and CDR2: MNHNS and SASEGT. CDR3 size: 15 residues. The CDR3 here is CASRRRPSGGHEQFF. The CDR3 DNA reads as TGTGCCAGCAGACGCCGGCCTAGCGGGGGCCATGAGCAGTTCTTC.

The chain joins TRBV19 to TRBJ1-4, with a tentative D call TRBD1 (6 bases). Trimming removed 6 bases at V and 6 bases at J, with 11 bases between. In germline, CDR1 is LNHDA, CDR2 SQIVND (reference sequence). This CDR3 is 13 amino acids long. The CDR3 loop reads CASSLQGYEKLFF. The CDR3 nucleotides are TGTGCCAGTAGCCTACAGGGTTATGAAAAACTGTTTTTT.

V is TRBV6-6 and J is TRBJ2-5; 9 bases are shared with TRBD2. The CDR3 has 14 residues. Germline CDR1 is MNHNY and CDR2 is SVGAGI (reference sequence). DNA for the CDR3: TGTGGGGTTTCGACTAGCGGTGGGATGGAGACCCAGTACTTC. This gives the protein CGVSTSGGMETQYF.

The chain carries TRBV5-8 and TRBJ2-3; 8 positions agree with TRBD1. The V gene's germline CDR1 is SGHTS and CDR2 YDEGEE. The length of the CDR3 is 14 residues. V was clipped by 4 bases and J by 4 bases; unmatched bases: 5. CDR3 nucleotides: TGTGCCAGCAGCGGGGACAGGACCTCAGATACGCAGTATTTT. This translates into CASSGDRTSDTQYF.

The chain carries TRBV6-5 and TRBJ1-5, with a possible D match to TRBD1 (5 bases). V was shortened by 0 bases and J by 1 base, with 10 bases between the two germline ends. CDR1 MNHEY and CDR2 SVGAGI come from the germline V gene. The CDR3 covers 16 residues. The CDR3 region is CASSYSTVESNQPQHF. CDR3 coding DNA: TGTGCCAGCAGTTACTCGACAGTTGAGAGCAATCAGCCCCAGCATTTT.

The chain recombines TRBV5-6 with TRBJ2-7, with TRBD1 identical over 9 bases. CDR3 length equals 14 residues. J was trimmed by 3 bases and V by 7 bases; bases with no gene match: 8. Germline loops: CDR1 SGHDT, CDR2 YYEEEE. CDR3 loop: CASRKLGQGYEQYF. The CDR3 DNA is TGTGCCAGCCGAAAACTGGGACAGGGCTACGAGCAGTACTTC.

The chain employs TRBV6-1 and TRBJ1-2, with D perhaps matching TRBD1 (5 bases). V was cut by 2 bases and J by 0 bases, with 10 bases left in between. From germline, CDR1 is MNHNS and CDR2 SASEGT. The CDR3 extends over 15 amino acids. The CDR3 spells CASSEKGQPNYGYTF. The CDR3 DNA reads TGTGCCAGCAGTGAAAAGGGGCAGCCTAACTATGGCTACACCTTC.

CDR3: CARRREETQYF. CDR3 DNA sequence: TGTGCCAGAAGGCGGGAAGAGACCCAGTACTTC. The gene calls are TRBV5-3 and TRBJ2-5, with a weak D call TRBD2 (5 bases). TRBV5-3 is recorded as an ORF, its role being uncertain. This CDR3 has 11 amino acids. V dropped 5 bases and J dropped 3 bases, with 5 bases sitting between them.

The count of this clone is one. The chain joins TRBV5-1 to TRBJ2-1; TRBD2 matches 7 bases. This CDR3 comprises 15 residues. Trimming took 6 bases from V and 0 from J; bases not matched to a gene: 6. CDR1 and CDR2 (germline): SGHRS, YFSETQ. The chain's CDR3 is CASTPLARSYNEQFF. The CDR3 nucleotides read TGCGCCAGCACTCCACTAGCGCGCTCCTACAATGAGCAGTTCTTC. The full variable domain, rest sourced from reference TRBV5-1 and TRBJ2-1, is KAGVTQTPRYLIKTRGQQVTLSCSPISGHRSVSWYQQTPGQGLQFLFEYFSETQRNKGNFPGRFSGRQFSNSRSEMNVSTLELGDSALYLCASTPLARSYNEQFFGPGTRLTVL.

This chain uses TRBV18 with TRBJ1-4; 7 nucleotides agree with TRBD1. Trimming took 3 bases from V and 2 from J; bases not matched to a gene: 3. There are 15 residues in the CDR3. Germline V gene data show CDR1 as KGHSH and CDR2 as LQKENI. The CDR3 loop is CASSPLTGTNEKLFF. The CDR3 DNA sequence: TGTGCCAGCTCACCCTTGACAGGGACTAATGAAAAACTGTTTTTT.

This clone appeared a few times. The chain uses TRBV10-3 and TRBJ2-7, with a possible D match to TRBD2 (6 bases). Germline assignment: CDR1 ENHRY and CDR2 SYGVKD. The CDR3 extends over 12 amino acids. V was shortened by 3 bases and J by 6 bases, with 9 bases between the two germline ends. CDR3 bases: TGTGCCATCAGTGAATCCGGGGGCGAGCAGTACTTC. As protein: CAISESGGEQYF.

V and J are TRBV6-5 and TRBJ1-1; TRBD1 is a possible D gene (5 bases). Trimming took 0 bases from V and 4 from J, leaving 9 bases between them. This CDR3 has 14 residues. Germline values: CDR1 MNHEY, CDR2 SVGAGI. DNA for the CDR3: TGTGCCAGCAGTTACTCAGGGGATATCACTGAAGCTTTCTTT. This encodes CASSYSGDITEAFF.